Below are 27 T cell receptor beta chains sequenced from a single sample in a study of blood T cell repertoires in COVID-19 (dated by TCRdb to 2020 to 2022). Libraries were built with the immunoSEQ multiplex PCR assay. TCRdb's version of the immuneACCESS table is confined to in-frame rearrangements and falls short of the full clone set. An unresolved V gene accounts for under half of the shortfall where checked; the remainder is of unknown origin. The sample records 180,000 or so clones, 70% to 90% of which are singletons. The ten largest clones take up more than 0.75% of the sample. The source material was peripheral blood. These receptors came from a man between 18 and 35 years old with acute or convalescent COVID-19.

V and J are TRBV9 and TRBJ2-1; 7 bases match TRBD2. CDR1 is SGDLS, CDR2 YYNGEE, per germline. V lost 4 bases, J lost 5 bases, and 3 bases stayed unmatched. The CDR3 spans 13 residues. As DNA, the CDR3 is TGTGCCAGCAGCTATGGGGGGGACAATGAGCAGTTCTTC. Protein: CASSYGGDNEQFF.

This clone was detected a few times. The chain is built from TRBV29-1 and TRBJ1-1; D unclear. Germline V gives CDR1 SQVTM, CDR2 ANQGSEA. V lost 0 bases to trimming and J lost 1 base, with 12 bases between them. This CDR3 comprises 15 residues. CDR3 nucleotide sequence: TGCAGCGTTGAAGATAATGGGAGGAGGAACACTGAAGCTTTCTTT. Translated, it gives CSVEDNGRRNTEAFF.

A single count supports this clone. One end of the junction does not line up with germline, which may come from a read error. The V call is TRBV2, the J call TRBJ1-1; possibly TRBD1 for D (6 bases). The CDR3 totals 12 residues. Germline V gene lookup returns CDR1 SNHLY and CDR2 FYNNEI. The CDR3 DNA follows: TGTGCCAGCATTGAACAGGGTGGCGAAGCTTTCTTT. This codes for CASIEQGGEAFF.

The V call is TRBV12-5, the J call TRBJ2-1; D perhaps matches TRBD1 (6 bases). The germline V gene has CDR1 LGHNT and CDR2 FRNRAP. V was clipped by 5 bases and J by 2 bases, with 10 bases between them. The CDR3 is 14 amino acids. CDR3 amino acids: CASGPGTTYNEQFF. The CDR3 region has the DNA TGTGCTAGTGGTCCAGGGACAACCTACAATGAGCAGTTCTTC. Full variable domain (remainder filled in from reference TRBV12-5 and TRBJ2-1): DARVTQTPRHKVTEMGQEVTMRCQPILGHNTVFWYRQTMMQGLELLAYFRNRAPLDDSGMPKDRFSAEMPDATLATLKIQPSEPRDSAVYFCASGPGTTYNEQFFGPGTRLTVL.

The V call is TRBV3-1 (or the pseudogene TRBV3-2), the J call TRBJ1-3; 11 bases map to TRBD1. The CDR3 spans 16 residues. Unmatched junction bases numbered 8, after V lost 3 bases and J lost 7 bases. Germline values: CDR1 LGHDT, CDR2 YNNKEL (reference sequence). The CDR3 loop is CASSQTGQGARNTIYF. The CDR3 nucleotides are TGTGCCAGCAGCCAGACCGGACAGGGGGCGAGGAACACCATATATTTT.

The rearrangement uses TRBV6-5 and TRBJ2-7, with D maybe TRBD1 (5 bases). The CDR3 has 15 amino acids. Germline V gives CDR1 MNHEY, CDR2 SVGAGI. Trimming stripped 5 bases from V and 3 bases from J, with 17 bases between. The CDR3, as DNA: TGTGCCAGCAGTCGAACCCAGGGTTCAATCTACGAGCAGTACTTC. It yields the protein CASSRTQGSIYEQYF.

This chain connects TRBV5-1 to TRBJ2-3, with D possibly matching TRBD1 (6 bases). The CDR3 has 14 amino acids. The ends were cut back, 4 bases at V and 4 bases at J, with 13 bases in the middle. Germline loops: CDR1 SGHRS, CDR2 YFSETQ. In DNA form, the CDR3 reads TGCGCCAGCAGCCAAACTCAGGGGTCAGATACGCAGTATTTT. This codes for CASSQTQGSDTQYF.

The V and J genes are TRBV6-5 and TRBJ1-1, with TRBD1 as a possible D gene (6 bases). Germline loops: CDR1 MNHEY, CDR2 SVGAGI. The germline V and J ends were trimmed by 0 bases and 7 bases, with 12 bases remaining between them. The CDR3 totals 14 residues. The CDR3 bases are TGTGCCAGCAGTTACTCCCCCTACAGGGATGAAGCTTTCTTT. Protein: CASSYSPYRDEAFF.

This clone appeared once. The chain has TRBV27 and TRBJ2-1; the D is unclear. The CDR3 totals 15 residues. Trimming shortened V by 5 bases and J by 8 bases, and 19 bases separated the two germline ends. Germline CDR1 and CDR2: MNHEY and SMNVEV (reference sequence). CDR3 amino acids: CASSLQFSGVYEQFF. The CDR3 DNA is TGTGCCAGCAGTCTTCAATTCTCCGGAGTCTATGAGCAGTTCTTC.

The chain couples TRBV11-3 to TRBJ2-3; 13 nucleotides agree with TRBD2. The CDR3 has 16 amino acids. Germline V gives CDR1 SGHNT, CDR2 YENEEA. V shed 3 bases, J shed 4 bases, and the junction held 4 bases outside the gene matches. In nucleotides, the CDR3 is TGTGCCAGCAGCTTGGGACTAGCGGGGACGGCAGATACGCAGTATTTT. Translation: CASSLGLAGTADTQYF.

V gene TRBV6-1 combines with J gene TRBJ2-7, with TRBD2 as a possible D gene (5 bases). CDR3 length: 14 amino acids. Deletions cut 3 bases from V and 2 bases from J, with 11 bases between. The V gene's germline CDR1 is MNHNS and CDR2 SASEGT. This CDR3 is CASSEYSGTYEQYF. CDR3 DNA: TGTGCCAGCAGTGAGTACAGCGGCACCTACGAGCAGTACTTC.

The V call is TRBV6-6, the J call TRBJ2-3, with 9 bases fitting TRBD2. The V and J ends lost 6 bases and 0 bases, in that order; junction bases with no gene match: 4. Germline V gene lookup returns CDR1 MNHNY and CDR2 SVGAGI (reference sequence). The CDR3 runs to 15 residues. DNA of the CDR3: TGTGCCAGCAGATCTAGCGGGGCTAGCACAGATACGCAGTATTTT. It is translated as CASRSSGASTDTQYF.

V is TRBV19 and J is TRBJ1-1, with TRBD1 as a possible D gene (5 bases). CDR1 is LNHDA, CDR2 SQIVND, per germline (reference sequence). This CDR3 has 15 residues. Between the trimmed V and J ends, which lost 5 bases and 3 bases, there was a span of 16 bases. CDR3 in DNA: TGTGCCAGTAGTTTGAAGCAGGGAGGTTACACTGAAGCTTTCTTT. This sequence encodes CASSLKQGGYTEAFF.

The rearrangement links TRBV9 to TRBJ2-1; TRBD1 aligns across 8 bases. V was pared by 6 bases and J by 3 bases, with 11 bases of the junction left unmatched. The CDR3 totals 16 residues. Germline CDR1 SGDLS, CDR2 YYNGEE. The CDR3 coding sequence is TGTGCCAGCAACCCCCAAAGACAGGGGCTCTACAATGAGCAGTTCTTC. This codes for CASNPQRQGLYNEQFF.

In DNA form, the CDR3 reads TGTGCCAGCAGCCAAGATACTTTCAGGGGTTTCGCAACTAATGAAAAACTGTTTTTT. Its protein product is CASSQDTFRGFATNEKLFF. The chain uses TRBV4-2 and TRBJ1-4; D may be TRBD1 (6 bases). The V gene's germline CDR1 is LGHNA and CDR2 YNFKEQ. V was cut by 0 bases and J by 0 bases, with 17 bases left in between. The CDR3 has 19 residues.

The CDR3 DNA reads as TGTGCCAGCAGCTTAGAAGGGGGCTACGATACGCAGTATTTT. It yields the protein CASSLEGGYDTQYF. The chain recombines TRBV11-2 with TRBJ2-3; TRBD1 aligns across 7 bases. CDR3 size: 14 residues. Trimming took 0 bases from V and 6 from J; bases not matched to a gene: 3. CDR1 is SGHAT, CDR2 FQNNGV, per germline.

CDR3 loop: CASSIQGAWNEKLFF. As DNA, the CDR3 is TGTGCCAGCAGCATACAGGGGGCTTGGAATGAAAAACTGTTTTTT. V usage is TRBV7-6 and J usage is TRBJ1-4; 9 nucleotides line up with TRBD1. V trimming: 5 bases; J trimming: 5 bases; junction bases outside the gene matches: 6. This CDR3 spans 15 amino acids. Germline lookup yields CDR1 SGHVS and CDR2 FNYEAQ.

The J gene is TRBJ1-2, the V gene TRBV5-4; the D gene is possibly TRBD1 (6 bases). The CDR3 runs to 13 residues. Trimming stripped 4 bases from V and 8 bases from J, with 15 bases between. Germline CDR1 and CDR2: SGHNT and YYREEE (reference sequence). CDR3 sequence (DNA): TGTGCCAGCAGCCCGAGGGGGGGAGAAGGCTACACCTTC. Its translation: CASSPRGGEGYTF.

The sample holds one count of this clone. The V and J genes are TRBV7-6 and TRBJ2-3; D perhaps matches TRBD1 (5 bases). The CDR3 loop spans 14 amino acids. V was pared by 2 bases and J by 3 bases, with 9 bases between. The germline CDR1 and CDR2 sequences are SGHVS and FNYEAQ. The CDR3 spells CASSLQGRTDTQYF. The CDR3 nucleotides read TGTGCCAGCAGCTTACAGGGTCGAACAGATACGCAGTATTTT.

The gene calls are TRBV18 and TRBJ2-7, with D uncertain. This CDR3 region has 13 residues. Germline values: CDR1 KGHSH, CDR2 LQKENI. V was clipped by 0 bases and J by 3 bases, with 6 bases between them. Here the CDR3 DNA reads TGTGCCAGCTCACCACCTGCGTACTACGAGCAGTACTTC. Its protein is CASSPPAYYEQYF. The whole variable domain, remainder taken from reference TRBV18 and TRBJ2-7, is NAGVMQNPRHLVRRRGQEARLRCSPMKGHSHVYWYRQLPEEGLKFMVYLQKENIIDESGMPKERFSAEFPKEGPSILRIQQVVRGDSAAYFCASSPPAYYEQYFGPGTRLTVT.

The chain combines TRBV6-5 with TRBJ1-2; 10 positions agree with TRBD1. Trimming removed 6 bases from V and 2 bases from J; junction bases left unmatched: 3. CDR1 is MNHEY, CDR2 SVGAGI, per germline. This CDR3 region has 14 residues. The CDR3: CASRWTGGNYGYTF. The CDR3 nucleotides read TGTGCCAGCAGATGGACAGGGGGGAACTATGGCTACACCTTC.

The chain links TRBV6-5 to TRBJ1-2; no firm D call. Germline V gives CDR1 MNHEY, CDR2 SVGAGI. The length of the CDR3 is 15 residues. Trimming stripped 2 bases from V and 1 base from J, with 11 bases between. CDR3 bases: TGTGCCAGCAGTTACCGGAGTGATAGTAACTATGGCTACACCTTC. Protein: CASSYRSDSNYGYTF.

This sequence joins TRBV4-1 and TRBJ1-2; unclear D gene. The germline V gene encodes CDR1 MGHRA and CDR2 YSYEKL. The CDR3 extends over 17 amino acids. V was pared by 0 bases and J by 1 base, with 15 bases between. CDR3 amino acids: CASSQDQGFEGNYGYTF. Here the CDR3 DNA reads TGCGCCAGCAGCCAAGATCAAGGTTTCGAGGGTAACTATGGCTACACCTTC.

The chain links TRBV5-1 to TRBJ2-1; 8 positions agree with TRBD1. The CDR3 is made up of 14 amino acids. Per germline, CDR1 SGHRS and CDR2 YFSETQ. V trimming: 4 bases; J trimming: 8 bases; junction bases outside the gene matches: 8. The CDR3 DNA follows: TGCGCCAGCAGCCCTAGGACAGGGTGGGATGAGCAGTTCTTC. It codes for CASSPRTGWDEQFF.

V usage is TRBV29-1 and J usage is TRBJ2-1, with 7 bases matching TRBD2. CDR1 SQVTM and CDR2 ANQGSEA come from the germline V gene. The V and J ends lost 6 bases and 4 bases, in that order; junction bases with no gene match: 12. The CDR3 runs to 15 residues. The DNA for the CDR3 is TGCAGCGTCCAAGCGGGGTCGGGCATATACAATGAGCAGTTCTTC. It translates to CSVQAGSGIYNEQFF.

The table lists this clone with a count of one. J is TRBJ1-1 and V is TRBV23-1; 7 positions agree with TRBD1. TRBV23-1 is an ORF, with its function uncertain. This CDR3 comprises 17 residues. V gave up 0 bases and J gave up 0 bases; unmatched junction bases: 7. CDR3 residues: CASSQSMIRGLNTEAFF. The CDR3 DNA is TGCGCCAGCAGTCAATCGATGATCAGGGGGTTGAACACTGAAGCTTTCTTT.

This clone was seen only once. The chain is built from TRBV7-8 and TRBJ2-3; D is possibly TRBD2 (6 bases). CDR3 length equals 16 residues. Looked up from germline, CDR1 is SGHVS and CDR2 is FQNEAQ. V was cut by 6 bases and J by 2 bases, with 18 bases left in between. In nucleotides, the CDR3 is TGTGCCAGCAGGCGCTTGGAGGGCCTTTACACAGATACGCAGTATTTT. Protein sequence: CASRRLEGLYTDTQYF.